This T cell receptor beta chain appears in the sequencing data of a study of T-cell memory formation after mild COVID-19. In regard to this clonotype: Its antigen is as yet unknown.

Germline CDR1 and CDR2: ENHRY and SYGVKD. CDR3 size: 15 residues. V trimming: 6 bases; J trimming: 0 bases; junction bases outside the gene matches: 6. Whole-study results and caveats: In pre-infection memory, a portion of responding clones appeared, which suggested that cross-reactive memory joined.

One entry per CDR3 protein results from TCRdb running MiXCR on the 5' RACE reads. The sample lists about 130,000 distinct CDR3 sequences; about 17% were seen once. This TCR was recovered from a man aged 18 to 35 who had mild COVID-19 (a few samples of this study predate the infection). Cell type and time point are not known. The sample was PBMCs or a T cell subset sorted from them (not recorded which). The chain recombines TRBV10-3 with TRBJ2-3; 7 bases fit TRBD1. The CDR3 DNA is TGTGCCATCAGCGCCGGGACAGCGAGCACAGATACGCAGTATTTT. It is translated as CAISAGTASTDTQYF.